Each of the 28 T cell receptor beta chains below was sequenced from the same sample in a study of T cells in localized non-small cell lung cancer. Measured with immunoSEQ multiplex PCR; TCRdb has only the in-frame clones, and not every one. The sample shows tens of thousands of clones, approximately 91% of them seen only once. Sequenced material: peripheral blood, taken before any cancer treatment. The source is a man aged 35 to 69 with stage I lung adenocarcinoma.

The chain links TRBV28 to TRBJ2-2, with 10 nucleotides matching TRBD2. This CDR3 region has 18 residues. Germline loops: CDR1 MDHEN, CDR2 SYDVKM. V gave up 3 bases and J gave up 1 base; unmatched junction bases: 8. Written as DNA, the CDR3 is TGTGCCAGCAGTTTTCTCCGACTAGCGGGTGGGAACACCGGGGAGCTGTTTTTT. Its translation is CASSFLRLAGGNTGELFF.

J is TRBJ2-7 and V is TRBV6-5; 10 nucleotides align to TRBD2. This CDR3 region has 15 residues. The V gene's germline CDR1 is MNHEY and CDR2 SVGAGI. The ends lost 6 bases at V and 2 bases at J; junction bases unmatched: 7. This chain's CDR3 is CASSWTSGPTYEQYF. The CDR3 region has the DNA TGTGCCAGCAGCTGGACTAGCGGACCCACCTACGAGCAGTACTTC.

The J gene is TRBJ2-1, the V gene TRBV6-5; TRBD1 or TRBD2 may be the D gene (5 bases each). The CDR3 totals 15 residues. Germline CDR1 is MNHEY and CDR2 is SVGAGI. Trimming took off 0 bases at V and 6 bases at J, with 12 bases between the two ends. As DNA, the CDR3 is TGTGCCAGCAGTTACTCACAAGGGACGACCAATGAGCAGTTCTTC. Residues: CASSYSQGTTNEQFF.

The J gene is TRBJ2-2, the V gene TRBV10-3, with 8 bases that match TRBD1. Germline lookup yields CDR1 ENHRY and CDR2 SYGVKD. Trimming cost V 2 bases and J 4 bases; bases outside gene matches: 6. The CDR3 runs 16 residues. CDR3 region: CAISESRGRPTGELFF. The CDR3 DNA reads TGTGCCATCAGTGAGAGCAGGGGGCGCCCCACCGGGGAGCTGTTTTTT.

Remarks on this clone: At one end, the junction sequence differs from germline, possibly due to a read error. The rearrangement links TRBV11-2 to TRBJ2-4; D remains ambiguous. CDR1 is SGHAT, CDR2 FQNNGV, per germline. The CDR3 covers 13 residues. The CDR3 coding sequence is TGTGCCAGCAGGTCTTTGGCCAGAAACATTCAGTACTTC. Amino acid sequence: CASRSLARNIQYF.

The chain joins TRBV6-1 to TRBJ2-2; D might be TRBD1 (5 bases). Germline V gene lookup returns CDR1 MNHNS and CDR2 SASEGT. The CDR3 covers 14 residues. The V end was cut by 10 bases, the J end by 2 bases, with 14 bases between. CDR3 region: CAIRQGGNTGELFF. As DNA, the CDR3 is TGTGCCATCAGGCAGGGTGGAAACACCGGGGAGCTGTTTTTT.

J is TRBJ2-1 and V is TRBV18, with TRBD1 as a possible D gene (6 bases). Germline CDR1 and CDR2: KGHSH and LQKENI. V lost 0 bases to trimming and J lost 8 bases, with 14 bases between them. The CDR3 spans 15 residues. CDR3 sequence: CASSPPFQGTDEQFF. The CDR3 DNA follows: TGTGCCAGCTCACCACCGTTTCAGGGGACGGATGAGCAGTTCTTC.

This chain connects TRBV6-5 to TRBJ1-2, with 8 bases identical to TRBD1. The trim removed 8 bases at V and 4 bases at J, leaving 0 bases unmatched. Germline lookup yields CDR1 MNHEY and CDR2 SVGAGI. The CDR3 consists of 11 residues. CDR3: CASGTGYGYTF. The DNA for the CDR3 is TGTGCCAGCGGGACAGGCTATGGCTACACCTTC.

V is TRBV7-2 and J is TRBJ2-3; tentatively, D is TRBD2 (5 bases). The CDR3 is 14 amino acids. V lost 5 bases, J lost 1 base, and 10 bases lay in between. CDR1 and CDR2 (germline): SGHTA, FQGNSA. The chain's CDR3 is CASSLSSGTDTQYF. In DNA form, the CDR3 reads TGTGCCAGCAGCCTCAGTAGCGGCACAGATACGCAGTATTTT.

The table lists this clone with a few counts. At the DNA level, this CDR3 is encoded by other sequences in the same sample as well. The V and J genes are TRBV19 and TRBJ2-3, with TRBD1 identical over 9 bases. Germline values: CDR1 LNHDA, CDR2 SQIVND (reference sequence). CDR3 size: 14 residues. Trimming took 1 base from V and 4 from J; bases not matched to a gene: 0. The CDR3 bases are TGTGCCAGTAGTATAGGACAGGGGGCAGATACGCAGTATTTT. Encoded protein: CASSIGQGADTQYF.

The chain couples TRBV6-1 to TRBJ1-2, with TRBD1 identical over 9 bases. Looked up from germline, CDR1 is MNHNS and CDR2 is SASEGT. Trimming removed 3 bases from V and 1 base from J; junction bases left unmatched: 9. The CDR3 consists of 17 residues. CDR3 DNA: TGTGCCAGCAGTGAGCCTCTCCCGGGACAGGGTAACTATGGCTACACCTTC. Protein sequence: CASSEPLPGQGNYGYTF.

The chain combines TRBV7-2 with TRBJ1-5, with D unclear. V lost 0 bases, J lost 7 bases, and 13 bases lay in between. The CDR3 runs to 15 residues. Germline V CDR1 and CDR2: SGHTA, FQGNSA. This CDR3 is CASSLATGSGQPQHF. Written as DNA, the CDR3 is TGTGCCAGCAGCTTAGCGACGGGGTCGGGGCAGCCCCAGCATTTT. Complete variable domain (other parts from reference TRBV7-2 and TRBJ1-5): GAGVSQSPSNKVTEKGKDVELRCDPISGHTALYWYRQSLGQGLEFLIYFQGNSAPDKSGLPSDRFSAERTGGSVSTLTIQRTQQEDSAVYLCASSLATGSGQPQHFGDGTRLSIL.

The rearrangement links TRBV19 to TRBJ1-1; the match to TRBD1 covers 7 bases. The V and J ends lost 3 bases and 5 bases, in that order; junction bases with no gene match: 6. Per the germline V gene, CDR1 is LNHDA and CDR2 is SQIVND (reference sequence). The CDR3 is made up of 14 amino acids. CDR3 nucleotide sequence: TGTGCCAGTAGTATTAGGGGGCGGGCTACTGAAGCTTTCTTT. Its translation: CASSIRGRATEAFF.

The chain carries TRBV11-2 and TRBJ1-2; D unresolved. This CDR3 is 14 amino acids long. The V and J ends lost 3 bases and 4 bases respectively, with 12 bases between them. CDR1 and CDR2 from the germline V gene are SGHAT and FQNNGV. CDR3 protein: CASSFGFTTYGYTF. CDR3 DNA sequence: TGTGCCAGCAGCTTCGGCTTTACCACCTATGGCTACACCTTC.

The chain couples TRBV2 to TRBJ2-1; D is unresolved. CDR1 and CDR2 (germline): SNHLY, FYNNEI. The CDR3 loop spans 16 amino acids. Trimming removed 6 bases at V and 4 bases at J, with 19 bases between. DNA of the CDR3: TGTGCCAGCAGCGAGGCCTTAGGGATTGTATACAATGAGCAGTTCTTC. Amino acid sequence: CASSEALGIVYNEQFF.

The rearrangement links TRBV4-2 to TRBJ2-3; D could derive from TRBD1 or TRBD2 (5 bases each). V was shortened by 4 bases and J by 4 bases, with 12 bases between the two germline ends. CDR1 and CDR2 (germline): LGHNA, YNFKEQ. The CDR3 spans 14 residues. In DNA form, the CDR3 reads TGTGCCAGCAGCCCGCCGGGGCGGGCAGATACGCAGTATTTT. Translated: CASSPPGRADTQYF.

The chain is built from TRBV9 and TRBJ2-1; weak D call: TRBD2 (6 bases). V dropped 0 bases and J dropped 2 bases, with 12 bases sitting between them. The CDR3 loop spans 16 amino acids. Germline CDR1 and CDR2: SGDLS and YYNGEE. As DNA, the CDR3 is TGTGCCAGCAGCGTAGCAGGGACGGGGGCCTACAATGAGCAGTTCTTC. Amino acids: CASSVAGTGAYNEQFF.

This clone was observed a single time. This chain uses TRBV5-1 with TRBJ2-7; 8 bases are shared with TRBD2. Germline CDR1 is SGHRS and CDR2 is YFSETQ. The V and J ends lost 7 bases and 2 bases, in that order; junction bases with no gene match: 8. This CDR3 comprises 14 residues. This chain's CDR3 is CASHPGGATYEQYF. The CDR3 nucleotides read TGCGCCAGCCACCCGGGGGGGGCCACCTACGAGCAGTACTTC. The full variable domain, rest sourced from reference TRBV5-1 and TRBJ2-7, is KAGVTQTPRYLIKTRGQQVTLSCSPISGHRSVSWYQQTPGQGLQFLFEYFSETQRNKGNFPGRFSGRQFSNSRSEMNVSTLELGDSALYLCASHPGGATYEQYFGPGTRLTVT.

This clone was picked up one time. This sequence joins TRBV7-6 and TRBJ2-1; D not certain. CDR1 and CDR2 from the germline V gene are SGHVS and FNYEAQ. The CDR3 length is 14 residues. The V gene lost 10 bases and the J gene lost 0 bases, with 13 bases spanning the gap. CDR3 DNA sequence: TGTGCCACCCAAGGCACGAGCTCCTACAATGAGCAGTTCTTC. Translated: CATQGTSSYNEQFF.

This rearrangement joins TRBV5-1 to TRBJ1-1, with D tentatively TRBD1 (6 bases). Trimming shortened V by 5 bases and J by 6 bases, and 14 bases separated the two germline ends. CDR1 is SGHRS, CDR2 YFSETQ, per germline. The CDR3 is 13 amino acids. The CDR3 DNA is TGCGCCAGCAGAGTGACAGGTTACCCTGAAGCTTTCTTT. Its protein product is CASRVTGYPEAFF.

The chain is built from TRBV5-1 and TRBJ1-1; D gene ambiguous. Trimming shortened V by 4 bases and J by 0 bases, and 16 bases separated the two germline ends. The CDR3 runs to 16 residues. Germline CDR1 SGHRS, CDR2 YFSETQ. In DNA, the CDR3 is TGCGCCAGCAGCCAGGCCCCGGTCGGCATGAACACTGAAGCTTTCTTT. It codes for CASSQAPVGMNTEAFF.

CDR3 nucleotides: TGCGCCAGCAGCTTTATGAGGGGGCAGGGGGCCCCAGCGGGCTATGGCTACACCTTC. Residues: CASSFMRGQGAPAGYGYTF. The gene calls are TRBV5-1 and TRBJ1-2; TRBD1 matches at 8 bases. The germline gives CDR1 SGHRS, CDR2 YFSETQ. J gave up 4 bases and V 2 bases, and 19 bases lay outside the gene matches. The CDR3 contains 19 residues.

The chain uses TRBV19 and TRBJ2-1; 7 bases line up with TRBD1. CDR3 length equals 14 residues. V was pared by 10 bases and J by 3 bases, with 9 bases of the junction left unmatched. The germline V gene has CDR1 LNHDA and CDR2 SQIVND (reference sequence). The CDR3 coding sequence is TGTGCCACAGTCGGGACAGCGAACTACAATGAGCAGTTCTTC. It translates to CATVGTANYNEQFF.

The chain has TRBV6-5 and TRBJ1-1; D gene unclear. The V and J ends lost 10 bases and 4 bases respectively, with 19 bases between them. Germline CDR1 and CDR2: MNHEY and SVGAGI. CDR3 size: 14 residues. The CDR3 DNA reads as TGTGCCACACAACGGCGGCCGGCTCCCACTGAAGCTTTCTTT. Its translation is CATQRRPAPTEAFF.

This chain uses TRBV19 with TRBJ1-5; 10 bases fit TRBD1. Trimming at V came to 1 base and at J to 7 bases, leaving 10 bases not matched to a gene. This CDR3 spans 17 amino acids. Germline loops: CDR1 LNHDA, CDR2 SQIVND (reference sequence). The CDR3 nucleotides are TGTGCCAGTAGTATAGGCCCCGACAGGGGGCTAAGGCAGCCCCAGCATTTT. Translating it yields CASSIGPDRGLRQPQHF.

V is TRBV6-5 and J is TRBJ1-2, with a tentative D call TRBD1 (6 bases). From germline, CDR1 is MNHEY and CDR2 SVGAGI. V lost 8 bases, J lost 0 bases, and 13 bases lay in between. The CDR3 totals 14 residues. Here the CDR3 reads CASAGVAANYGYTF. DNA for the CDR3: TGTGCCAGCGCAGGGGTCGCTGCTAACTATGGCTACACCTTC.

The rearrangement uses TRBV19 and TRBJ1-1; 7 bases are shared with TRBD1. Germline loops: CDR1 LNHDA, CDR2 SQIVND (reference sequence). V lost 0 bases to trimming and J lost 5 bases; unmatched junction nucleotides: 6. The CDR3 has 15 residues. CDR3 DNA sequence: TGTGCCAGTAGTATAGATGCAGGGGGTTTTACTGAAGCTTTCTTT. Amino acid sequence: CASSIDAGGFTEAFF. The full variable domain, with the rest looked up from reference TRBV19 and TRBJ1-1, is DGGITQSPKYLFRKEGQNVTLSCEQNLNHDAMYWYRQDPGQGLRLIYYSQIVNDFQKGDIAEGYSVSREKKESFPLTVTSAQKNPTAFYLCASSIDAGGFTEAFFGQGTRLTVV.

The CDR3: CATSSDLRTGELFF. CDR3 nucleotides: TGTGCCACCAGCAGCGATTTGCGTACCGGGGAGCTGTTTTTT. The chain joins TRBV15 to TRBJ2-2; D unclear. The CDR3 consists of 14 residues. The V gene lost 3 bases and the J gene lost 5 bases, with 10 bases spanning the gap. Germline V gene lookup returns CDR1 LNHNV and CDR2 YYDKDF (reference sequence).